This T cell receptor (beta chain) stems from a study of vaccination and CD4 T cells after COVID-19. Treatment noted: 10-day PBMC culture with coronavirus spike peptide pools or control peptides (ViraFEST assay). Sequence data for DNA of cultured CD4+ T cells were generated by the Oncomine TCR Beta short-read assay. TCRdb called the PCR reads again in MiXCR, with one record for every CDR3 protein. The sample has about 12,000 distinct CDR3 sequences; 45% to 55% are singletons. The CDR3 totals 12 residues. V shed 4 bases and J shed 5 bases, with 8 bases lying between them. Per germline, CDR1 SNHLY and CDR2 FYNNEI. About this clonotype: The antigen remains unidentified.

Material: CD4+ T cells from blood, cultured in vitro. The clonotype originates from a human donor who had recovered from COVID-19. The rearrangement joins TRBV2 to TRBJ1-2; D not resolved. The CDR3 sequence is CASSAQLYGYTF. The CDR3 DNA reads TGTGCCAGCAGTGCCCAACTGTATGGCTACACCTTC.